This T cell receptor (beta chain) emerged from a study of cytomegalovirus exposure and HLA in healthy donors. Whole-study findings and limits: In vitro checks showed that a few CMV-associated chains really do target CMV antigens.

Primers for the PCR totalled 60 Vbeta and 13 Jbeta. Using immunoSEQ multiplex PCR, the repertoire was profiled, and TCRdb retains in-frame clones only, with some absent. The table lists some 110,000 clones, 75% to 85% of them singletons. Trimming took 0 bases from V and 5 from J, leaving 12 bases between them. The CDR3 is made up of 15 amino acids. Germline CDR1 and CDR2: ENHRY and SYGVKD. A word on this clone: Its antigen is unknown.

The rearrangement links TRBV10-3 to TRBJ2-3, with D hard to call. The sequenced sample was PBMCs. This TCR was sampled from a man in his late teens or twenties in good health and CMV-seronegative. The CDR3 loop is CAISESMAGGDTQYF. For the CDR3, the DNA is TGTGCCATCAGTGAGTCTATGGCAGGTGGAGATACGCAGTATTTT.